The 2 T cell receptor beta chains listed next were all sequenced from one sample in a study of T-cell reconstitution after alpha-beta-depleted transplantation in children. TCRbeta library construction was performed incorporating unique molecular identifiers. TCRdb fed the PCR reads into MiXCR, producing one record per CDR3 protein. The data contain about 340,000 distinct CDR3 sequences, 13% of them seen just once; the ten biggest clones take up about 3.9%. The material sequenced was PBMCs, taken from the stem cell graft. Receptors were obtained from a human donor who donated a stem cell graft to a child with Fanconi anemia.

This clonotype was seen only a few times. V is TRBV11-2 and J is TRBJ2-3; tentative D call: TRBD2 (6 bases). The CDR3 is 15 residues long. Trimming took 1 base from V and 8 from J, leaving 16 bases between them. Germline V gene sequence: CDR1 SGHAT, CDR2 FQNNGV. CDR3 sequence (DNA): TGTGCCAGCAGCTTAGCGGCTAGCCTCGGGGGTACGCAGTATTTT. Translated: CASSLAASLGGTQYF. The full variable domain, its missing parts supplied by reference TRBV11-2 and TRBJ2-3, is EAGVAQSPRYKIIEKRQSVAFWCNPISGHATLYWYQQILGQGPKLLIQFQNNGVVDDSQLPKDRFSAERLKGVDSTLKIQPAKLEDSAVYLCASSLAASLGGTQYFGPGTRLTVL.

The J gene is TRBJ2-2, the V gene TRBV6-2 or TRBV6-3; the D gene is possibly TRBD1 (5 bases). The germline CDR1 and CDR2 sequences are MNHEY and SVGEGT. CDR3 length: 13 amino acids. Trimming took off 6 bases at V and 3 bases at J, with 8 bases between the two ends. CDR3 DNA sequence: TGTGCCAGCAGCAGGGCGGACACCGGGGAGCTGTTTTTT. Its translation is CASSRADTGELFF.